This T cell receptor beta chain was recovered during a study of control samples from healthy donors and cancer patients. The germline gives CDR1 SGDLS, CDR2 YYNGEE. The CDR3 contains 13 residues. Trimming cost V 4 bases and J 3 bases; bases outside gene matches: 3. Generated by immunoSEQ multiplex PCR, the TCRdb table keeps only in-frame clones and is missing some. The sample lists about 83,000 clones, about nine tenths occurring once. The sequence was obtained from a man in his fifties in good health. The sample taken for sequencing was blood. The gene calls are TRBV9 and TRBJ1-2; TRBD1 aligns across 7 bases. CDR3: CASSWDSDYGYTF. The CDR3 coding sequence is TGTGCCAGCAGCTGGGACAGCGACTATGGCTACACCTTC.